Sequencing of this TCR beta chain was carried out in a study of identical twins. A universal primer site came from template switching; cDNA carried unique molecular identifiers. TCRdb re-derived calls from the 5' RACE reads in MiXCR, one entry per CDR3 protein. The sample has under 800,000 distinct CDR3 sequences, around 20% seen once. There are 13 residues in the CDR3. The V end lost 5 bases, the J end lost 6 bases, and 14 bases lay between the germline ends. This sample was shared with a second study, whose subject was T cells expressing NK-cell markers. According to that study: Several donors likewise had their CD3+CD56-NKG2C+ fraction led by these clonotypes.

The sequencing sample was made of PBMCs. The chain recombines TRBV12-3 or TRBV12-4 with TRBJ2-7; D is perhaps TRBD1 or TRBD2 (5 bases each). The source is a woman aged 18-29 years in good health. The CDR3 coding sequence is TGTGCCAGCAGTCCTACTTCAGGGACCGAGCAGTACTTC. Its translation is CASSPTSGTEQYF.